The T cell receptor beta chain under discussion was sequenced for a study of identifying expanded T cells in peripheral blood. This table comes from immunoSEQ multiplex PCR, and its TCRdb copy is limited to in-frame clones, with some not included. The sample lists some 77,000 clones, about 88% occurring once. Turning to this clone: Its antigen is currently unknown.

The study, taken as a whole, reports: Over approximately two and four weeks, about 17 and 20 clones changed, versus around 1.3 between replicates. Roughly two-week clone count variance significantly increased as total template count grew.

CDR1 and CDR2 (germline): SGHTA, FQGNSA. Trimming cost V 4 bases and J 4 bases, with 8 bases left between them. CDR3 length equals 13 residues. Collection occurred without any documented infections or immune events in donors. The V call is TRBV7-2, the J call TRBJ1-5; D unclear. This TCR derives from a person aged 18 to 75 in good health. Sequencing was done on a sample of blood. CDR3 sequence: CASSYGLNQPQHF. For the CDR3, the DNA is TGTGCCAGCAGCTATGGGTTAAATCAGCCCCAGCATTTT.